This T cell receptor beta chain was identified in a study of response to subunit inactivated influenza vaccine. Study-level results: The authors suggested that few new T cells are recruited per seasonal influenza vaccination.

The CDR3 has 15 residues. V lost 6 bases to trimming and J lost 2 bases; unmatched junction nucleotides: 7. This clonotype was counted ten times or more. Its target is unknown. MiXCR, run by TCRdb on the RT-PCR reads, gives a single entry per CDR3 protein. The data show more than 450,000 distinct CDR3 sequences, about 11% seen once. Sequenced here: PBMCs from blood, sampled on the day of vaccination. The chain uses TRBV12-3 or TRBV12-4 and TRBJ2-5; TRBD1 aligns across 9 bases. This receptor was obtained from a man aged 45-60 years who received an inactivated influenza vaccine. CDR3 bases: TGTGCCAGCAGCCTGGACAGGGGTGGACAAGAGACCCAGTACTTC. Its protein is CASSLDRGGQETQYF.